A selection of T cell receptor beta chains follows, all from one sample in a study of T cells in Graves' hyperthyroidism and ophthalmopathy. TCRdb used MiXCR to reprocess the multiplex PCR reads, holding one entry per CDR3 protein. The sample lists some 740,000 distinct CDR3 sequences; about 15% were seen once. Sample: blood. These receptors originate from a woman aged 18 to 35 with Graves' hyperthyroidism. CDR3s include the opening cysteine and the closing phenylalanine or tryptophan. Each record gives: J gene, clone size, D gene, V gene, CDR3 protein, CDR3 DNA. A D gene is named only where the DNA matches it firmly. Some rows have no size entry. The others give once, few or many, or a class for an expanded clone.

>TRBJ1-1|.|.|TRBV12-3/TRBV12-4
CASSRTWEGAFF
TGTGCCAGCAGCAGAACTTGGGAGGGAGCTTTCTTT
>TRBJ1-5|.|.|TRBV7-2
CASSLTGQPSNQPQHF
TGTGCCAGCAGTCTCACGGGGCAGCCTAGCAATCAGCCCCAGCATTTT
>TRBJ2-7|.|TRBD1|TRBV30
CALDALDRGLYNEQYF
TGTGCCCTGGATGCTTTAGACAGGGGGCTCTACAATGAGCAGTACTTC
>TRBJ2-3|.|.|TRBV11-2
CASSSRDRNTQYF
TGTGCCAGCAGCAGCCGGGACCGCAATACGCAGTATTTT
>TRBJ2-7|.|TRBD2|TRBV29-1
CSVGTRFSYEQYF
TGCAGCGTTGGGACTAGGTTCTCCTACGAGCAGTACTTC
>TRBJ2-1|many|TRBD2|TRBV4-1
CASSPREGEQFF
TGCGCCAGCAGCCCTCGGGAGGGGGAGCAGTTCTTC
>TRBJ1-1|many|.|TRBV12-3/TRBV12-4
CASSARDNPTEAFF
TGTGCCAGCAGTGCTCGGGACAACCCCACTGAAGCTTTCTTT
>TRBJ1-1|many|.|TRBV4-1
CASSQVSEVNTEAFF
TGCGCCAGCAGCCAAGTGTCCGAAGTCAACACTGAAGCTTTCTTT
>TRBJ1-2|many|.|TRBV2
CASGGGGYGYTF
TGTGCCAGCGGAGGGGGGGGCTATGGCTACACCTTC
>TRBJ2-3|many|.|TRBV30
CAWSVRTARQSDTQYF
TGTGCCTGGAGTGTCAGGACAGCAAGACAGTCAGATACGCAGTATTTT
>TRBJ2-1|.|TRBD2|TRBV27
CASSPRTSGGISYNEQFF
TGTGCCAGCAGCCCCAGGACTAGCGGGGGTATCTCTTACAATGAGCAGTTCTTC
>TRBJ1-2|many|.|TRBV12-3/TRBV12-4
CASTQGRPANYGYTF
TGTGCCAGCACCCAGGGACGCCCGGCTAACTATGGCTACACCTTC
>TRBJ2-3|.|.|TRBV2
CASSGVSDSTDTQYF
TGTGCCAGCAGTGGTGTTTCCGATAGCACAGATACGCAGTATTTT
>TRBJ2-1|many|.|TRBV12-3/TRBV12-4
CASSYRGGPYNEQFF
TGTGCCAGCAGTTATCGTGGGGGTCCCTACAATGAGCAGTTCTTC
>TRBJ2-1|few|TRBD2|TRBV10-1
CASSGGFSGTRRLYNEQFF
TGCGCCAGCAGTGGGGGATTTAGCGGGACACGACGACTCTACAATGAGCAGTTCTTC
>TRBJ1-1|many|TRBD1|TRBV18
CASSRTGGLSANTEAFF
TGTGCCAGCTCAAGGACAGGGGGCCTATCGGCGAACACTGAAGCTTTCTTT
>TRBJ2-5|many|TRBD2|TRBV7-2
CASSPRLAGAPGETQYF
TGTGCCAGCAGCCCCAGACTAGCGGGAGCCCCGGGGGAGACCCAGTACTTC
>TRBJ2-3|.|TRBD2|TRBV24-1
CATSDSRGEFTDTQYF
TGTGCCACCAGTGATTCCCGGGGGGAGTTCACAGATACGCAGTATTTT
>TRBJ1-1|.|TRBD1|TRBV4-2
CASSLEQGWLGTEAFF
TGTGCCAGCAGCCTCGAACAGGGGTGGTTGGGCACTGAAGCTTTCTTT
>TRBJ2-1|few|.|TRBV30
CAWSAELAQEQFF
TGTGCCTGGAGTGCTGAACTAGCTCAGGAGCAGTTCTTC
>TRBJ1-1|many|TRBD1|TRBV20-1
CSAQARQGISAFF
TGCAGTGCTCAGGCGAGACAGGGGATCTCGGCTTTCTTT
>TRBJ2-7|few|.|TRBV7-9
CASRTVNNEQYF
TGTGCCAGCAGAACAGTGAACAACGAGCAGTACTTC
>TRBJ2-7|many|.|TRBV2
CASRGDLQSSYEQYF
TGTGCCAGCAGAGGAGACCTCCAGAGCTCCTACGAGCAGTACTTC
>TRBJ2-3|many|.|TRBV11-2
CASARLPTADTQYF
TGTGCCTCCGCCAGGCTCCCCACGGCAGATACGCAGTATTTT
>TRBJ1-5|.|.|TRBV6-2/TRBV6-3
CASRRTGDNQPQHF
TGTGCCAGCAGGAGGACCGGGGACAATCAGCCCCAGCATTTT
>TRBJ2-7|.|TRBD1|TRBV28
CASSFAQTGLYEQYF
TGTGCCAGCAGTTTCGCCCAGACAGGGCTCTACGAGCAGTACTTC
>TRBJ2-3|many|.|TRBV11-2
CASSHVDTQYF
TGTGCCAGCAGTCATGTGGATACGCAGTATTTT
>TRBJ2-1|.|TRBD2|TRBV12-3/TRBV12-4
CASSSAAGGRFNEQFF
TGTGCCAGCAGTTCCGCCGCGGGAGGTCGGTTCAATGAGCAGTTCTTC
>TRBJ2-3|many|TRBD2|TRBV11-3
CASSLEGTSESDTQYF
TGTGCCAGCAGCTTAGAAGGGACTAGTGAGTCGGATACGCAGTATTTT
>TRBJ1-5|few|.|TRBV15
CATSRDRHSNQPQHF
TGTGCCACCAGCAGAGATCGGCATAGCAATCAGCCCCAGCATTTT
>TRBJ2-7|many|.|TRBV2
CASSEQEDFHEQYF
TGTGCCAGCAGTGAACAGGAGGACTTCCACGAGCAGTACTTC
>TRBJ2-3|many|.|TRBV6-1
CASSWRTRTDTQYF
TGTGCCAGCAGTTGGCGGACACGTACAGATACGCAGTATTTT
>TRBJ2-3|many|TRBD1|TRBV6-6
CASSYSFGQGTDTQYF
TGTGCCAGCAGTTACTCTTTCGGACAGGGTACAGATACGCAGTATTTT
>TRBJ2-5|many|TRBD2|TRBV28
CASSPIPLAGQETQYF
TGTGCCAGCAGTCCTATCCCACTAGCGGGTCAAGAGACCCAGTACTTC
>TRBJ2-5|few|.|TRBV28
CASSSTPGPQYF
TGTGCCAGCAGTTCGACCCCCGGTCCCCAGTACTTC
>TRBJ1-5|many|.|TRBV18
CASSPGAGNQPQHF
TGTGCCAGCTCACCAGGGGCGGGCAATCAGCCCCAGCATTTT
>TRBJ2-1|many|TRBD2|TRBV7-3
CASSFRTSGRDEQFF
TGTGCCAGCAGTTTCCGGACTAGCGGGAGGGATGAGCAGTTCTTC
>TRBJ1-6|.|TRBD1|TRBV7-2
CASSLAGQGALYNSPPHF
TGTGCCAGCAGCTTAGCGGGACAGGGGGCCCTCTATAATTCACCCCCCCACTTT
>TRBJ2-7|many|.|TRBV7-8
CASSPNRDYEQYF
TGTGCCAGCAGCCCAAACAGGGACTACGAGCAGTACTTC
>TRBJ1-2|many|TRBD1|TRBV3-1
CASSQDYRTGSRGYTF
TGTGCCAGCAGCCAAGATTACCGGACAGGTTCGAGGGGCTACACCTTC
>TRBJ2-7|.|.|TRBV7-9
CASRTVNNEQSF
TGTGCCAGCAGAACAGTGAACAACGAGCAGTCCTTC
>TRBJ1-4|.|.|TRBV11-2
CASSQAGVRRGANEKLFF
TGTGCCAGCAGCCAGGCTGGTGTCAGGCGGGGGGCTAATGAAAAACTGTTTTTT
>TRBJ2-7|.|.|TRBV25-1
CASSELSGDIHEQYF
TGTGCCAGCAGTGAATTATCCGGGGATATCCACGAGCAGTACTTC
>TRBJ2-1|few|TRBD1|TRBV2
CASRHNRGDEQFF
TGTGCCAGCAGGCATAACAGGGGCGATGAGCAGTTCTTC
>TRBJ1-1|many|.|TRBV28
CASSTPGSNTEAFF
TGTGCCAGCAGCACCCCCGGGTCGAACACTGAAGCTTTCTTT
>TRBJ2-1|few|.|TRBV2
CASSGFQVLSSYNEQFF
TGTGCCAGCAGTGGTTTTCAGGTTTTAAGCTCCTACAATGAGCAGTTCTTC
>TRBJ2-3|.|.|TRBV20-1
CSTRQSLSTDTQYF
TGCAGTACTAGACAGAGCCTTAGCACAGATACGCAGTATTTT